One and the same sample provided the 24 T cell receptor beta chains below, sequenced in a study of long-term antiretroviral therapy in people with HIV. A v3.0 immunoSEQ assay was performed at survey level. Assay used: immunoSEQ multiplex PCR; TCRdb lists only in-frame clones, some missing. The sample contains tens of thousands of clones, roughly 79% of which appear only once. The sequenced sample was unsorted PBMCs, obtained 0.5 years after starting antiretroviral therapy. The receptors here all came from a man aged 18-30 years with HIV.

J is TRBJ2-3 and V is TRBV2; 15 nucleotides match TRBD2. Per the germline V gene, CDR1 is SNHLY and CDR2 is FYNNEI. The CDR3 covers 16 residues. The V segment lost 4 bases and the J segment 1 base; nucleotides outside the gene matches: 0. This chain's CDR3 is CASSGTSGRGTDTQYF. DNA for the CDR3: TGTGCCAGCAGTGGGACTAGCGGGAGGGGCACAGATACGCAGTATTTT.

This clone occurred once. The chain joins TRBV20-1 to TRBJ1-2; D ambiguous. CDR1 and CDR2 from the germline V gene are DFQATT and SNEGSKA (reference sequence). The V end was cut by 6 bases, the J end by 7 bases, with 9 bases between. The CDR3 is 10 residues long. The CDR3 reads CSAEKGGYTF. The CDR3 region has the DNA TGCAGTGCGGAGAAGGGTGGCTACACCTTC.

V and J are TRBV2 and TRBJ2-7; 14 bases map to TRBD2. Germline lookup yields CDR1 SNHLY and CDR2 FYNNEI. The junction had 15 bases not matched to a gene; V was cut back by 7 bases and J by 4 bases. CDR3 length: 18 amino acids. DNA of the CDR3: TGTGCCAGCAAACCTGAAAAGGGGACTAGCGGGAGTTGGTACGAGCAGTACTTC. This gives the protein CASKPEKGTSGSWYEQYF.

This rearrangement joins TRBV27 to TRBJ2-1; D remains unclear. Looked up from germline, CDR1 is MNHEY and CDR2 is SMNVEV (reference sequence). The V end was cut by 3 bases, the J end by 9 bases, with 15 bases between. The CDR3 covers 14 residues. CDR3 nucleotides: TGTGCCAGCAGTTTTACAGCGTGGAGTAGTGAGCAGTTCTTC. It yields the protein CASSFTAWSSEQFF.

The rearrangement uses TRBV27 and TRBJ2-4, with 12 bases lining up with TRBD2. CDR1 and CDR2 from the germline V gene are MNHEY and SMNVEV (reference sequence). V trimming: 1 base; J trimming: 7 bases; junction bases outside the gene matches: 11. This CDR3 region has 18 residues. Written as DNA, the CDR3 is TGTGCCAGCAGTTTATGGGGCCTAGCGGGGGGGCGCGGGAACATTCAGTACTTC. Protein product: CASSLWGLAGGRGNIQYF.

The chain couples TRBV6-6 to TRBJ2-3; TRBD2 is a possible D gene (5 bases). V was cut by 6 bases and J by 2 bases, with 15 bases left in between. This CDR3 region has 15 residues. Germline lookup yields CDR1 MNHNY and CDR2 SVGAGI (reference sequence). The CDR3 loop is CASSGGVAITDTQYF. CDR3 DNA sequence: TGTGCCAGCAGCGGTGGGGTAGCGATCACAGATACGCAGTATTTT.

CDR3 nucleotide sequence: TGTGCCAGCAGTTTGTCAGGCTATGGCTACACCTTC. Translated, it gives CASSLSGYGYTF. The chain carries TRBV28 and TRBJ1-2; D is ambiguous. V lost 3 bases and J 4 bases, leaving 6 bases between the germline ends. This CDR3 comprises 12 residues. CDR1 is MDHEN and CDR2 is SYDVKM in the germline V gene.

This clone was counted once. The chain employs TRBV5-6 and TRBJ2-1; D is uncertain. The CDR3 has 15 amino acids. V was pared by 6 bases and J by 3 bases, with 16 bases between. Germline values: CDR1 SGHDT, CDR2 YYEEEE. The CDR3 is CASTLLVGVYNEQFF. The CDR3 bases are TGTGCCAGCACCCTCCTGGTTGGGGTCTACAATGAGCAGTTCTTC.

The table lists this clone with a few counts. The CDR3 nucleotides read TGTGCCAGTAGTGTGGGACAGTCGAGCGCCGGGGAGCTGTTTTTT. Translating it yields CASSVGQSSAGELFF. V usage is TRBV19 and J usage is TRBJ2-2, with 7 bases matching TRBD1. Losses at the gene ends were 5 bases for V and 6 bases for J; bases not matched to a gene: 9. The CDR3 is 15 residues long. Germline V gives CDR1 LNHDA, CDR2 SQIVND (reference sequence). Supplemented by reference TRBV19 and TRBJ2-2, the full variable domain reads DGGITQSPKYLFRKEGQNVTLSCEQNLNHDAMYWYRQDPGQGLRLIYYSQIVNDFQKGDIAEGYSVSREKKESFPLTVTSAQKNPTAFYLCASSVGQSSAGELFFGEGSRLTVL.

Only one count was recorded for this clone. V is TRBV18 and J is TRBJ2-5; possibly TRBD2 for D (6 bases). The CDR3 length is 18 residues. CDR1 is KGHSH and CDR2 is LQKENI in the germline V gene. V shed 2 bases and J shed 5 bases, with 24 bases lying between them. The CDR3 is CASSPAVIRRETDETQYF. CDR3 in DNA: TGTGCCAGCTCACCAGCGGTGATTAGGAGGGAGACGGATGAGACCCAGTACTTC.

The chain combines TRBV9 with TRBJ2-7; TRBD2 matches 7 bases. Germline lookup yields CDR1 SGDLS and CDR2 YYNGEE. The CDR3 loop spans 14 amino acids. J lost 5 bases, V lost 4 bases, and 9 bases had no gene match. The CDR3 is CASSPGLGLNEQYF. CDR3 in DNA: TGTGCCAGCAGCCCCGGACTAGGTTTAAACGAGCAGTACTTC.

The chain uses TRBV5-1 and TRBJ2-3; 9 positions match TRBD1. The CDR3 runs 13 residues. CDR1 and CDR2 from the germline V gene are SGHRS and YFSETQ. V lost 3 bases, J lost 6 bases, and 2 bases stayed unmatched. The CDR3 sequence is CASSWTGADTQYF. The CDR3 DNA reads TGCGCCAGCAGCTGGACAGGGGCCGATACGCAGTATTTT.

This chain joins TRBV7-2 and TRBJ1-1, with TRBD1 matching over 7 bases. This CDR3 spans 14 amino acids. Germline V gene sequence: CDR1 SGHTA, CDR2 FQGNSA. With V trimmed by 6 bases and J by 1 base, 5 bases remained unmatched. This CDR3 is CASRPGQTNTEAFF. For the CDR3, the DNA is TGTGCCAGCAGACCGGGACAGACGAACACTGAAGCTTTCTTT.

In its sample, this clone was seen a few times. The chain uses TRBV7-3 and TRBJ2-7, with 10 bases lining up with TRBD1. Germline V gene data show CDR1 as SGHTA and CDR2 as FQGTGA. The CDR3 spans 14 residues. V lost 5 bases to trimming and J lost 2 bases; unmatched junction nucleotides: 3. The CDR3 nucleotides are TGTGCCAGCAGCCCGGGACAGGGGCCCTACGAGCAGTACTTC. It translates to CASSPGQGPYEQYF.

This chain joins TRBV4-3 and TRBJ1-2, with D unresolved. With 1 base removed from V and 4 bases from J, the gap between germline ends came to 7 bases. This CDR3 has 13 residues. Germline loops: CDR1 LGHNA, CDR2 YSLEER. The CDR3 reads CASSQGISYGYTF. In DNA, the CDR3 is TGCGCCAGCAGCCAAGGTATTAGCTATGGCTACACCTTC.

The chain is built from TRBV7-3 and TRBJ2-3; maybe TRBD1 (6 bases). Germline values: CDR1 SGHTA, CDR2 FQGTGA. There are 14 residues in the CDR3. Trimming stripped 3 bases from V and 2 bases from J, with 9 bases between. CDR3 DNA sequence: TGTGCCAGCAGCTTCGGGGACAACACAGATACGCAGTATTTT. As protein: CASSFGDNTDTQYF.

The chain is built from TRBV29-1 and TRBJ2-1; TRBD1 matches 8 bases. The germline V gene encodes CDR1 SQVTM and CDR2 ANQGSEA. This CDR3 is 14 amino acids long. J gave up 6 bases and V 3 bases, and 7 bases lay outside the gene matches. Here the CDR3 reads CSVEDRALSNEQFF. CDR3 coding DNA: TGCAGCGTTGAGGACAGGGCTTTGTCCAATGAGCAGTTCTTC.

V is TRBV11-2 and J is TRBJ1-2; weak D call: TRBD1 (5 bases). CDR1 is SGHAT, CDR2 FQNNGV, per germline. The CDR3 is 15 residues long. The V end was cut by 9 bases, the J end by 4 bases, with 21 bases between. This CDR3 is CASRGDGDPRYGYTF. CDR3 in DNA: TGTGCCAGTCGCGGGGACGGCGACCCTCGCTATGGCTACACCTTC.

This sequence joins TRBV2 and TRBJ1-5, with D tentatively TRBD1 (6 bases). Germline values: CDR1 SNHLY, CDR2 FYNNEI. This CDR3 spans 14 amino acids. V shed 5 bases and J shed 3 bases, with 11 bases lying between them. Here the CDR3 DNA reads TGTGCCAGCAGTCCCCGGGACATCAATCAGCCCCAGCATTTT. Protein product: CASSPRDINQPQHF.

The rearrangement links TRBV4-2 to TRBJ2-5; a possible D gene is TRBD2 (6 bases). V was clipped by 0 bases and J by 5 bases, with 13 bases between them. CDR1 and CDR2 (germline): LGHNA, YNFKEQ. The CDR3 contains 15 residues. The DNA for the CDR3 is TGTGCCAGCAGCCAAGAGGCGGGCGGGGCCGAGACCCAGTACTTC. It yields the protein CASSQEAGGAETQYF.

This chain joins TRBV6-5 and TRBJ2-1; D possibly corresponds to TRBD2 (6 bases). The CDR3 sequence is 12 residues long. Germline lookup yields CDR1 MNHEY and CDR2 SVGAGI. With 4 bases removed from V and 8 bases from J, the gap between germline ends came to 9 bases. DNA of the CDR3: TGTGCCAGCAGTTCCCGACTAGATGAGCAGTTCTTC. Residues: CASSSRLDEQFF.

This clone showed up just once. The chain recombines TRBV7-9 with TRBJ2-1; 10 nucleotides line up with TRBD2. CDR1 is SEHNR and CDR2 is FQNEAQ in the germline V gene (reference sequence). The CDR3 has 17 residues. Germline trimming cut 1 base from V and 6 bases from J; bases unmatched to any gene: 9. CDR3 sequence: CASSLDASGGPLNEQFF. In DNA, the CDR3 is TGTGCCAGCAGCTTAGACGCTAGCGGGGGCCCCCTCAATGAGCAGTTCTTC.

The chain combines TRBV27 with TRBJ1-5, with D possibly matching TRBD1 (5 bases). The V gene lost 8 bases and the J gene lost 8 bases, with 19 bases spanning the gap. Germline-derived CDR1 and CDR2 are MNHEY and SMNVEV (reference sequence). This CDR3 is 14 amino acids long. The CDR3 is CASGRLGTDEPQHF. The CDR3 bases are TGTGCCAGCGGCAGGTTAGGGACGGATGAGCCCCAGCATTTT.

This clone was counted between two and nine times. This chain uses TRBV9 with TRBJ2-7; TRBD1 aligns across 7 bases. Germline CDR1 reads SGDLS; CDR2 reads YYNGEE. The CDR3 contains 17 residues. J lost 0 bases, V lost 0 bases, and 9 bases had no gene match. This chain's CDR3 is CASSVGTGLGSSYEQYF. Here the CDR3 DNA reads TGTGCCAGCAGCGTAGGGACAGGTTTGGGAAGCTCCTACGAGCAGTACTTC.